The rows below give T cell receptor beta chains drawn from one sample of a study of low-dose radiotherapy and immunotherapy resistance in tumors. In TCRdb, the reads were re-called with MiXCR into one record per CDR3 protein. This sample carries more than 50,000 distinct CDR3 sequences, approximately 25% of them seen once, and the ten largest clones take 5.5% to 6.5%. This material consisted of PBMCs, taken before treatment. All receptors derive from a male donor with prostate cancer. The CDR3 runs from the conserved cysteine through the conserved F or W. The order of the fields is clone size, D gene, CDR3 length, J gene, V gene, CDR3 DNA, CDR3 protein. D genes are given only for firm matches. Part of the rows lack a size; the others show once, few, many or a class for expanded clones.

>many|TRBD2|16|TRBJ2-2|TRBV5-1
TGCGCCAGCAGCTGGGGACTAGCGGGACCGACCGGGGAGCTGTTTTTT
CASSWGLAGPTGELFF
>.|TRBD2|15|TRBJ2-2|TRBV9
TGTGCCAGCAGCGAGACTAGCGGGGACACCGGGGAGCTGTTTTTT
CASSETSGDTGELFF
>many|TRBD1|16|TRBJ2-2|TRBV7-9
TGTGCCAGCAGCCGCAGGACAGGGGCGAACACCGGGGAGCTGTTTTTT
CASSRRTGANTGELFF
>few|TRBD2|15|TRBJ2-5|TRBV28
TGTGCCAGCAGTTTAGTGTCTAGCGGCCAAGAGACCCAGTACTTC
CASSLVSSGQETQYF
>.|.|11|TRBJ2-5|TRBV6-1
TGTGCCAGCAGTTCGGTTGAGACCCAGTACTTC
CASSSVETQYF
>few|.|13|TRBJ1-2|TRBV2
TGTGCCAGCACCCTCAGCCAGGAACCTGGCTACACCTTC
CASTLSQEPGYTF
>many|.|17|TRBJ1-6|TRBV5-1
TGCGCCAGCAGCTTGGACAGGCGTATAAGTGGTTATTCACCCCTCCACTTT
CASSLDRRISGYSPLHF
>many|.|14|TRBJ1-5|TRBV20-1
TGCAGTGCCGAGGAGTTAAGGGGGTATCAGCCCCAGCATTTT
CSAEELRGYQPQHF
>.|.|14|TRBJ1-4|TRBV19
TGTGCCAGTAGGACTAGCTCGGCTAATGAAAAACTGTTTTTT
CASRTSSANEKLFF
>many|.|15|TRBJ1-6|TRBV2
TGTGCCAGCAGCGCCCCGGCCGGGCAGGATTCACCCCTCCACTTT
CASSAPAGQDSPLHF
>many|TRBD2|17|TRBJ2-3|TRBV20-1
TGCAGTGCTGAGGGGACTAGCGGGGGGGCCTACCGTGATACGCAGTATTTT
CSAEGTSGGAYRDTQYF
>many|.|16|TRBJ2-1|TRBV11-2
TGTGCCAGCAGCTTAGGTGGCCGGGGGCCAGGGTTTGAGCAGTTCTTC
CASSLGGRGPGFEQFF
>many|TRBD1|14|TRBJ1-2|TRBV12-3/TRBV12-4
TGTGCCAGCAGCCGGGACAGGGGACCCTATGGCTACACCTTC
CASSRDRGPYGYTF
>many|TRBD1|13|TRBJ1-2|TRBV29-1
TGCAGCGTTGAAACAGGGGGCTACTATGGCTACACCTTC
CSVETGGYYGYTF
>many|TRBD1|14|TRBJ2-7|TRBV4-1
TGCGCCAGCAGCCGGACAGGAAACACCTACGAGCAGTACTTC
CASSRTGNTYEQYF
>.|.|14|TRBJ1-4|TRBV6-1
TGTGCCAGCAGGGATACAGAGGTTAATGAAAAACTGTTTTTT
CASRDTEVNEKLFF
>many|.|19|TRBJ1-3|TRBV5-4
TGTGCCAGCAGCTTCGGGACTCAAACAGGGAGCGGTTCTGGAAACACCATATATTTT
CASSFGTQTGSGSGNTIYF
>medium-sized|TRBD2|15|TRBJ2-7|TRBV6-6
TGTGCCAGCAGAATCCAAGCGGGAGCACCCTACGAGCAGTACTTC
CASRIQAGAPYEQYF
>many|.|12|TRBJ2-3|TRBV7-9
TGTGCCAGCAGCTTCTTCACAGATACGCAGTATTTT
CASSFFTDTQYF
>many|TRBD2|15|TRBJ2-7|TRBV15
TGTGCCACCAGCAGAGACGGGGGGATGTCCTACGAGCAGTACTTC
CATSRDGGMSYEQYF
>many|.|14|TRBJ2-3|TRBV7-2
TGTGCCAGCAGCTTAAACGCGGCCACAGATACGCAGTATTTT
CASSLNAATDTQYF
>medium-sized|.|14|TRBJ2-1|TRBV13
TGTGCCAGCAACGCGGGCTCCTCCTACAATGAGCAGTTCTTC
CASNAGSSYNEQFF
>many|.|14|TRBJ1-4|TRBV18
TGTGCCAGCTCACCGCCCGGATTCTCTGAAAAACTGTTTTTT
CASSPPGFSEKLFF
>many|TRBD2|19|TRBJ2-2|TRBV7-9
TGTGCCAGCAGCCGCTTGGGACTAGCGGGGGCCTTGAACACCGGGGAGCTGTTTTTT
CASSRLGLAGALNTGELFF
>many|.|12|TRBJ2-5|TRBV7-9
TGTGCCAGCAGCTTTGATGAGGGGACCCAGTACTTC
CASSFDEGTQYF
>many|.|14|TRBJ1-3|TRBV6-6
TGTGCCAGCAGCCAGACACCCTCTGGAAACACCATATATTTT
CASSQTPSGNTIYF
>few|.|16|TRBJ1-1|TRBV27
TGTGCCAGCAGTTTATCAGTAGGGGTGGGGAGCACTGAAGCTTTCTTT
CASSLSVGVGSTEAFF
>.|.|14|TRBJ1-5|TRBV6-1
TGTGCCAGCAGTGAGTACAGGGAAAATCAGCCCCAGCATTTT
CASSEYRENQPQHF
>many|.|14|TRBJ1-1|TRBV29-1
TGCAGCGGCACCTCCGGGGACTGGGTTACTGAAGCTTTCTTT
CSGTSGDWVTEAFF
>.|.|11|TRBJ2-3|TRBV5-3
TGTGCCAGCTTGGCGACAGATACGCAGTATTTT
CASLATDTQYF
>.|TRBD1|15|TRBJ1-1|TRBV28
TGTGCCAGCCGGCCCGGACAGGGTCAGTTCACTGAAGCTTTCTTT
CASRPGQGQFTEAFF
>many|.|12|TRBJ2-6|TRBV20-1
TGCAGTGCGAGCTCTGGGGCCAACGTCCTGACTTTC
CSASSGANVLTF
>.|TRBD2|16|TRBJ2-7|TRBV28
TGTGCCAGCAGTAAACTAGCGGGGGGGCGTATATACGAGCAGTACTTC
CASSKLAGGRIYEQYF
>many|TRBD2|16|TRBJ2-5|TRBV20-1
TGCAGTGCTAGAGATTGGGTAGCGGGGATTGAAGAGACCCAGTACTTC
CSARDWVAGIEETQYF
>many|.|13|TRBJ1-5|TRBV20-1
TGCAGTGCTAGGACAGAGTCCTTAGGGCCCCAGCATTTT
CSARTESLGPQHF
>many|.|13|TRBJ2-1|TRBV29-1
TGCAGCGGCTGGCAGGGGAGTTACAATGAGCAGTTCTTC
CSGWQGSYNEQFF
>.|TRBD2|17|TRBJ2-3|TRBV27
TGTGCCAGCAGTTACCCGGGGGGGGGAACTAGCACAGATACGCAGTATTTT
CASSYPGGGTSTDTQYF
>.|.|15|TRBJ2-7|TRBV29-1
TGCAGCGTTGATCGAGGGACCGGGCAGGTCCACGAGCAGTACTTC
CSVDRGTGQVHEQYF
>many|.|14|TRBJ2-3|TRBV7-6
TGTGCCAGCAGCTCCGGACTTGGCACAGATACGCAGTATTTT
CASSSGLGTDTQYF
>many|.|14|TRBJ2-5|TRBV5-4
TGTGCCAGCAGCCCCGATCGGGGTAGGAAGACCCAGTACTTC
CASSPDRGRKTQYF
>many|.|14|TRBJ2-5|TRBV11-2
TGTGCCAGCAGCCCCTGGGACACCCAAGAGACCCAGTACTTC
CASSPWDTQETQYF
>many|.|13|TRBJ2-1|TRBV15
TGTGCCACCAGCAGAGAGTCCTACAATGAGCAGTTCTTC
CATSRESYNEQFF
>many|.|15|TRBJ1-1|TRBV20-1
TGCAGTGCTAGAGATGGTACAGGGATTAACACTGAAGCTTTCTTT
CSARDGTGINTEAFF
>.|TRBD2|15|TRBJ2-7|TRBV20-1
TGCAGTGCTAGAGCAACTAGCGGGAGGTCCTACGAGCAGTACTTC
CSARATSGRSYEQYF
>.|.|20|TRBJ2-2|TRBV10-3
.
CAITRSFWDQVKGTPGSCFF
>many|.|14|TRBJ1-5|TRBV20-1
TGCAGTGGGAGAGCGGGATATAGCAATCAGCCCCAGCATTTT
CSGRAGYSNQPQHF
>many|.|14|TRBJ1-6|TRBV7-2
TGTGCCAGCAGCACCGGACAGACTTCGAGGGCCCTCCACTTT
CASSTGQTSRALHF
>many|.|15|TRBJ2-7|TRBV4-2
TGTGCCAGCAGCCAAGAGGAACAGGGAGCCTACGAGCAGTACTTC
CASSQEEQGAYEQYF